This paragraph reports one TCR beta chain. Its antigen remains undetermined. No much larger clone is present one base from it, and per-base qualities are unavailable. The data derive from a study of shared clonotypes between healthy human individuals (dated by TCRdb to about 2020). As for the study more broadly: The cohort included three men and two women between 18 and 49 years of age. For each donor, CD4 naive and CD4 memory were each given three plates, CD8 naive was given two plates, and CD8 memory was given one plate. To estimate repertoire size and how much clonotype sharing occurs between individuals, the study deeply sequenced the blood TCR repertoires of a handful of healthy adults. Libraries were prepared and TCR repertoires were sequenced by different laboratories using diverse techniques, in order to increase sequencing depth and limit assay-specific biases. Leukapheresis yielded between about 0.94 and 9 billion PBMCs per donor.

Findings and caveats that apply to the study as a whole: Naive subsets generally had larger estimated clonotype richness than memory subsets did. Based on pairwise subsampling, the degree of clonotype sharing among donors was expected to be affected by sequencing depth. Sampling was restricted to blood, and TCR repertoires in tissues likely differ from the TCR repertoires found in blood. Across four donors, roughly 5.1% of naive CD4, roughly 3.5% of naive CD8, about 2% of memory CD4, and 0.3% to 0.45% of memory CD8 clonotypes were shared. Incomplete sequencing was indicated by rarefaction of sorted-subset datasets, despite the large sequencing depth. Compared with non-shared clonotypes, clonotypes shared by all four sorted-subset donors had higher generation probabilities. The genetic and exposure-history diversity represented was limited by the small number of donors.

Donors were healthy HIV-negative adults with no recently reported acute infections or vaccinations. Every donor was a Caucasian adult residing in Nashville, Tennessee, USA. CD4+ T cells were enriched through magnetic negative selection, after which naive cells were positively selected on CD45RA and the remaining negative fraction served as the memory subset. Blood was obtained by leukapheresis, after which PBMCs were separated by Ficoll-Histopaque density gradient centrifugation and cryopreserved in liquid nitrogen vapor phase. Purity and quantity of every magnetically sorted T cell population were checked by analytical flow cytometry. Each sorted fraction had its genomic DNA isolated and then quantified by UV absorbance on a Nanodrop 2000c. TCR CDR3 regions were amplified from genomic DNA by multiplex PCR using the deep immunoSEQ assay. Genomic DNA extracted from each cell subset was distributed evenly over all wells of several immunoSEQ 96-well plates, and each plate served as one replicate. For sorted subsets, 150 to 250 ng of genomic DNA, equivalent to about 30,000 T cell genomes, went into each replicate PCR. The purified libraries were quantified using a Qubit 3.0 fluorometer, sized with a Bioanalyzer 2100, and then quantified again using the KAPA Library Quantification kit. Each immunoSEQ 96-well plate was sequenced on its own single-read 150-cycle Illumina NextSeq 550 flow cell. Per the authors' processing: Because the immunoSEQ output included only junctional sequences and no quality scores, the filtering could not be the same as the filtering used for full-length reads. Sequences were annotated with PyIR, a Python wrapper for IgBLAST v1.9, and V/J genes and CDR3 were assigned using IMGT germline references. Reads with weak V/J assignments (E-value above 1e-6), missing CDR3, stop codons, out-of-frame junctions, or ambiguous translated residues were removed. A V3J clonotype was defined by an identical inferred V gene, J gene, and CDR3 amino acid sequence. Percentage overlap between repertoires was computed as shared unique clonotypes divided by the size of the smaller repertoire. Richness of each repertoire was evaluated using RTK rarefaction, the Chao1 estimator, and Recon v2.1 estimates of unobserved clonotypes. For all TCRbeta clonotypes obtained by the gDNA method from a few donors, generation probabilities were computed with OLGA. The clones in this table, taken by TCRdb from immuneACCESS, are in-frame only. Not every clone is retained; where verified, under half of the shortfall comes from an unresolved V gene, and the cause of the rest is unknown. V and J calls and clone size are those listed in that table; D and trimming were worked out from the DNA. The sample yields some 300,000 clones; over 70% were counted once. The biggest ten clones account for around 9.3% of the sample.

The germline V gene supplies CDR1 SGHRS and CDR2 YFSETQ. Including cysteine and phenylalanine, the CDR3 has 13 amino acids. The sequence is cut down to CDR3 DNA, 39 bases in frame from base 1. V loses 1 base of germline sequence and J loses 8 bases, and the interval between the two ends is 9 bases. Recombination linked TRBV5-1 to TRBJ1-4; the D gene is perhaps TRBD1, on 5 matching bases. Sequencing input: memory CD4+ T cells sorted from blood. In the paper's terms, the cell subset or site label means: CD45RA-negative fraction. The source is a man aged 25 to 40 in good health. The CDR3 loop reads CASSLQQEEKLFF. The DNA sequence is given as TGCGCCAGCAGCTTGCAACAGGAGGAAAAACTGTTTTTT.